This passage covers 19 T cell receptor beta chains from one sample sequenced in a study of blood T cell repertoires in COVID-19. The protocol was immunoSEQ multiplex PCR, while the TCRdb copy is restricted to in-frame clones and leaves out a portion. Of a few hundred thousand clones in the sample, roughly 85% were seen once. The sequenced sample was PBMCs or T cells enriched from blood (not recorded which). Receptors were obtained from a woman in her thirties or forties with acute COVID-19.

This chain connects TRBV7-7 to TRBJ2-1; a possible D gene is TRBD2 (6 bases). The V and J ends lost 3 bases and 6 bases respectively, with 15 bases between them. This CDR3 is 15 amino acids long. Germline values: CDR1 SSHAT, CDR2 FNYEAQ (reference sequence). The CDR3 spells CASSLGGRRGNEQFF. For the CDR3, the DNA is TGTGCCAGCAGCTTGGGGGGTCGGCGCGGCAATGAGCAGTTCTTC.

This sequence joins TRBV24-1 and TRBJ1-1, with TRBD1 identical over 9 bases. CDR1 is KGHDR and CDR2 is SFDVKD in the germline V gene. This CDR3 is built from 14 residues. J lost 6 bases, V lost 4 bases, and 5 bases had no gene match. CDR3 bases: TGTGCCACCAGTGACCCCGGGACAGGGCCTGAAGCTTTCTTT. Encoded protein: CATSDPGTGPEAFF.

The chain links TRBV5-1 to TRBJ2-6; 7 positions agree with TRBD1. Germline V gene data show CDR1 as SGHRS and CDR2 as YFSETQ. This CDR3 spans 18 amino acids. The ends lost 2 bases at V and 0 bases at J; junction bases unmatched: 8. The CDR3 reads CASSFRTGLTSGANVLTF. The CDR3 bases are TGCGCCAGCAGCTTCCGGACAGGCTTGACCTCTGGGGCCAACGTCCTGACTTTC.

V and J are TRBV6-5 and TRBJ2-7; D is undetermined. CDR3 length equals 14 residues. V was pared by 6 bases and J by 4 bases, with 16 bases between. CDR1 MNHEY and CDR2 SVGAGI come from the germline V gene. The CDR3 region has the DNA TGTGCCAGCAGGAGCCCAAGCGTATGGTACGAGCAGTACTTC. As protein: CASRSPSVWYEQYF.

The chain recombines TRBV15 with TRBJ2-1; D call uncertain. Trimming shortened V by 5 bases and J by 10 bases, and 12 bases separated the two germline ends. This CDR3 spans 12 amino acids. CDR1 and CDR2 from the germline V gene are LNHNV and YYDKDF (reference sequence). CDR3 region: CATSPGTREQFF. In nucleotides, the CDR3 is TGTGCCACCAGCCCTGGAACGCGGGAGCAGTTCTTC.

This rearrangement joins TRBV7-3 to TRBJ2-7; 8 bases line up with TRBD2. The CDR3 has 14 residues. V shed 5 bases and J 5 bases; nucleotides not matched to a gene: 8. The germline CDR1 and CDR2 sequences are SGHTA and FQGTGA. CDR3 DNA sequence: TGTGCCAGCAGCCTAAGCGGGAGCAACAACGAGCAGTACTTC. Translated: CASSLSGSNNEQYF. Filled out from reference TRBV7-3 and TRBJ2-7, the complete variable domain reads GAGVSQTPSNKVTEKGKYVELRCDPISGHTALYWYRQSLGQGPEFLIYFQGTGAADDSGLPNDRFFAVRPEGSVSTLKIQRTERGDSAVYLCASSLSGSNNEQYFGPGTRLTVT.

This clone was recorded a few times. The chain is built from TRBV18 and TRBJ2-7, with a weak D call TRBD1 (6 bases). Germline-derived CDR1 and CDR2 are KGHSH and LQKENI. The V gene lost 4 bases and the J gene lost 2 bases, with 18 bases spanning the gap. The CDR3 loop spans 16 amino acids. DNA for the CDR3: TGTGCCAGCTCACACGAACAGGGATCAGGAACCTACGAGCAGTACTTC. Protein: CASSHEQGSGTYEQYF.

The chain carries TRBV3-1 (or the pseudogene TRBV3-2) and TRBJ2-5; maybe TRBD2 (6 bases). In germline, CDR1 is LGHDT, CDR2 YNNKEL (reference sequence). V lost 1 base and J lost 5, with 26 bases in between. The CDR3 has 19 amino acids. The CDR3 loop reads CASSQGEEFAGTAGETQYF. The CDR3 DNA reads TGTGCCAGCAGCCAAGGAGAGGAATTCGCGGGGACGGCCGGGGAGACCCAGTACTTC.

The chain carries TRBV6-2 or TRBV6-3 and TRBJ1-2; 9 positions match TRBD1. Trimming removed 2 bases from V and 6 bases from J; junction bases left unmatched: 10. CDR1 and CDR2 (germline): MNHEY, SVGEGT. The length of the CDR3 is 16 residues. The CDR3 here is CASSYLSRQGEDGYTF. The CDR3 DNA follows: TGTGCCAGCAGTTACCTGTCGCGACAGGGGGAAGATGGCTACACCTTC.

V usage is TRBV5-1 and J usage is TRBJ2-7; maybe TRBD1 (6 bases). V dropped 0 bases and J dropped 0 bases, with 10 bases sitting between them. Germline CDR1 is SGHRS and CDR2 is YFSETQ. This CDR3 is built from 15 residues. The CDR3 loop reads CASSLVDRFSYEQYF. The CDR3 DNA is TGCGCCAGCAGCTTGGTGGACAGATTCTCCTACGAGCAGTACTTC. Full variable domain (remainder filled in from reference TRBV5-1 and TRBJ2-7): KAGVTQTPRYLIKTRGQQVTLSCSPISGHRSVSWYQQTPGQGLQFLFEYFSETQRNKGNFPGRFSGRQFSNSRSEMNVSTLELGDSALYLCASSLVDRFSYEQYFGPGTRLTVT.

This clone was observed once. This chain uses TRBV11-2 with TRBJ2-7; TRBD1 matches 7 bases. V lost 2 bases to trimming and J lost 6 bases; unmatched junction nucleotides: 7. The length of the CDR3 is 14 residues. Germline V CDR1 and CDR2: SGHAT, FQNNGV. The CDR3 is CASSLLRQGSEQYF. The DNA of the CDR3 is TGTGCCAGCAGCTTACTTCGACAGGGTAGCGAGCAGTACTTC.

A few counts support this clone. The chain couples TRBV24-1 to TRBJ2-1; D perhaps matches TRBD2 (5 bases). This CDR3 spans 15 amino acids. Germline CDR1 KGHDR, CDR2 SFDVKD. Trimming shortened V by 6 bases and J by 0 bases, and 11 bases separated the two germline ends. The CDR3, as DNA: TGTGCCACCAGTCAGAGAGGGAGCTCCTACAATGAGCAGTTCTTC. It encodes CATSQRGSSYNEQFF.

This chain joins TRBV7-7 and TRBJ2-5; 7 positions match TRBD1. Germline CDR1 and CDR2: SSHAT and FNYEAQ (reference sequence). The V segment lost 5 bases and the J segment 5 bases; nucleotides outside the gene matches: 8. This CDR3 comprises 14 residues. The CDR3 sequence: CASSTDRGGETQYF. The CDR3 nucleotides read TGTGCCAGCAGCACCGACCGAGGGGGCGAGACCCAGTACTTC.

The chain combines TRBV12-5 with TRBJ2-7; tentative D call: TRBD2 (6 bases). The CDR3 runs to 14 residues. Germline V gene lookup returns CDR1 LGHNT and CDR2 FRNRAP. Trimming cost V 6 bases and J 2 bases, with 14 bases left between them. CDR3 loop: CASGGDWTTYEQYF. CDR3 DNA: TGTGCTAGTGGGGGGGACTGGACTACCTACGAGCAGTACTTC.

The rearrangement joins TRBV2 to TRBJ2-2; 9 nucleotides line up with TRBD1. Germline V gene sequence: CDR1 SNHLY, CDR2 FYNNEI. Unmatched junction bases numbered 11, after V lost 9 bases and J lost 6 bases. CDR3 length: 15 residues. In DNA, the CDR3 is TGTGCCAGTATACAGGGGGCGAATGAGGCCGGGGAGCTGTTTTTT. Translating gives CASIQGANEAGELFF.

The rearrangement joins TRBV21-1 to TRBJ1-1; TRBD1 reflects the table's D call only, with no check against the DNA. TRBV21-1 is a recognized pseudogene. This CDR3 has 17 residues. The CDR3 DNA follows: TGTGCCAGCAGCAAATTTCGCAGGGGGCGCGAGGGCACTGAAGCTTTCTTT. Its protein is CASSKFRRGREGTEAFF.

This clone was seen more than once but under ten times. V usage is TRBV27 and J usage is TRBJ2-3; the match to TRBD2 covers 7 bases. Germline V CDR1 and CDR2: MNHEY, SMNVEV (reference sequence). The junction had 3 bases not matched to a gene; V was cut back by 5 bases and J by 4 bases. The CDR3 has 13 residues. The CDR3 protein is CASSRTSPDTQYF. In nucleotides, the CDR3 is TGTGCCAGCAGTAGGACTAGTCCAGATACGCAGTATTTT.

This clone was seen ten or more times. The chain carries TRBV6-6 and TRBJ2-5; 9 bases fit TRBD2. The CDR3 runs 16 residues. Germline values: CDR1 MNHNY, CDR2 SVGAGI (reference sequence). J lost 2 bases, V lost 5 bases, and 9 bases had no gene match. This CDR3 is CASSLAGPPPQETQYF. The CDR3 DNA follows: TGTGCCAGCAGTCTAGCGGGGCCTCCTCCACAAGAGACCCAGTACTTC.

The rearrangement links TRBV5-5 to TRBJ1-5, with 11 bases that match TRBD1. Germline V gives CDR1 SGHKS, CDR2 YYEKEE (reference sequence). The ends lost 3 bases at V and 6 bases at J; junction bases unmatched: 5. CDR3 size: 15 residues. CDR3 loop: CASSSGTGGSQPQHF. The DNA for the CDR3 is TGTGCCAGCAGCTCCGGGACAGGGGGTAGTCAGCCCCAGCATTTT.